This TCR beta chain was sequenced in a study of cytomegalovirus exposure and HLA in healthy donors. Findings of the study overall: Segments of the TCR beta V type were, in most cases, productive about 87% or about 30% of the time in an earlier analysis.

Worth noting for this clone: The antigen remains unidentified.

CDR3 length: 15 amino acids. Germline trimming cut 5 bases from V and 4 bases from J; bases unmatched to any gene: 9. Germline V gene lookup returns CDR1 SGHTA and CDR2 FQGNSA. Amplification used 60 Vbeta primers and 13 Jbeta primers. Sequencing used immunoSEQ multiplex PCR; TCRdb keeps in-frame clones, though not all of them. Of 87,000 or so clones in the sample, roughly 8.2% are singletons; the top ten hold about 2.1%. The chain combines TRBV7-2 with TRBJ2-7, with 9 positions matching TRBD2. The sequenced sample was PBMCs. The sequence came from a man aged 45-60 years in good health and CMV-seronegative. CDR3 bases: TGTGCCAGCAGCAATGGGGCGGGAGGGCCATACGAGCAGTACTTC. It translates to CASSNGAGGPYEQYF.